This is a list of T cell receptor beta chains from one sample in a study of post-analysis software for immune sequencing data. TCRdb independently ran MiXCR on the PCR reads; one entry per CDR3 protein. The sample includes approximately 440,000 distinct CDR3 sequences, around 40% of them seen just once. Sequencing was done on a sample of blood. The receptor set was obtained from a girl aged 10-17 years with multiple sclerosis. Each CDR3 is given with its conserved first and last residue. D genes are given only for firm matches. Clone size appears in some rows only: once, few, many, or a class for an expanded clone.

d_call	v_call	j_call	clone_size	cdr3_nt	cdr3_aa
.	TRBV20-1	TRBJ1-5	.	TGCAGTGCTAGAGGGGCGAGTAGCAATCAGCCCCAGCATTTT	CSARGASSNQPQHF
TRBD1	TRBV7-2	TRBJ1-2	.	TGTGCCAGCACCAGTCAAGCAGGGGGAATCTATGGCTACACCTTC	CASTSQAGGIYGYTF
.	TRBV6-5	TRBJ2-1	few	TGTGCCAGCAGGGGGCATGAGCAGTTCTTC	CASRGHEQFF
.	TRBV6-6	TRBJ1-5	.	TGTGCCAGCAGTTACGGACCCAATCAGCCCCAGCATTTT	CASSYGPNQPQHF
.	TRBV6-5	TRBJ1-1	.	TGTGCCAGCAGTTTCGGACGTTACGTGAACACTGAAGCTTTCTTT	CASSFGRYVNTEAFF
TRBD2	TRBV10-3	TRBJ2-3	.	TGTGCCATCAGTGAGCAACCAGGACTAGCGATTAGCACAGATACGCAGTATTTT	CAISEQPGLAISTDTQYF
.	TRBV4-1	TRBJ2-7	few	TGCGCCAGCAGCCAAGGTATGGGGAACTACGAGCAGTACTTC	CASSQGMGNYEQYF
.	TRBV28	TRBJ2-1	.	TGTGCCAGCAGCCGATGGGTGGACAATGAGCAGTTCTTC	CASSRWVDNEQFF
TRBD2	TRBV5-1	TRBJ2-3	few	TGCGCCAGCAGCTTGGGACCCGGGACTAGCGGGAGGACAGATACGCAGTATTTT	CASSLGPGTSGRTDTQYF
.	TRBV18	TRBJ2-3	.	TGTGCCAGCTCACCAGTAGGGGAAGGCGATACGCAGTATTTT	CASSPVGEGDTQYF
.	TRBV5-1	TRBJ2-3	once	TGCGCCAGCAGCTTGCCTACCGGGCAACGCACAGATACGCAGTATTTT	CASSLPTGQRTDTQYF
.	TRBV29-1	TRBJ2-2	.	TGCAGCGTTGATACCGGGGAGCTGTTTTTT	CSVDTGELFF
.	TRBV27	TRBJ1-1	.	TGTGCCAGCAGTATGAGGGGGACTGAAGCTTTCTTT	CASSMRGTEAFF